These 3 T cell receptor beta chains came from one sample sequenced in a study of technical replicates of blood from several donors (dated by TCRdb to 2016 to 2017). The library was produced with the immunoSEQ multiplex PCR assay. TCRdb stores this immuneACCESS table with in-frame sequences only. Part of the clones is absent; in the studies checked, under half of the shortfall reflects unresolved V genes, and no reason is known for the rest. The sample includes about 93,000 clones, with 95% observed a single time. The ten largest clones capture roughly 0.28% of the sample. The sample comprised T cells isolated from PBMCs. These TCRs come from a human donor in good health.

The V gene is TRBV5-4, the J gene TRBJ2-2, with 14 bases aligning to TRBD2. Germline trimming cut 3 bases from V and 5 bases from J; bases unmatched to any gene: 3. This CDR3 has 16 amino acids. Germline V CDR1 and CDR2: SGHNT, YYREEE (reference sequence). DNA for the CDR3: TGTGCCAGCAGCTCCGGACTAGCGGGAGGTACCGGGGAGCTGTTTTTT. Translated: CASSSGLAGGTGELFF.

The V call is TRBV4-1, the J call TRBJ2-1; maybe TRBD1 (5 bases). The V gene lost 0 bases and the J gene lost 7 bases, with 16 bases spanning the gap. The V gene's germline CDR1 is MGHRA and CDR2 YSYEKL. This CDR3 is 16 amino acids long. The CDR3 protein is CASSQDRQGIMNEQFF. DNA of the CDR3: TGCGCCAGCAGCCAAGATCGGCAGGGAATTATGAATGAGCAGTTCTTC.

The chain combines TRBV2 with TRBJ2-7, with D perhaps matching TRBD2 (7 bases). The CDR3 has 14 residues. CDR1 and CDR2 (germline): SNHLY, FYNNEI. The V end was cut by 8 bases, the J end by 1 base, with 15 bases between. The CDR3 DNA sequence: TGTGCCAGCGATCGGGGGGCCGGATCCTACGAGCAGTACTTC. Translation: CASDRGAGSYEQYF.